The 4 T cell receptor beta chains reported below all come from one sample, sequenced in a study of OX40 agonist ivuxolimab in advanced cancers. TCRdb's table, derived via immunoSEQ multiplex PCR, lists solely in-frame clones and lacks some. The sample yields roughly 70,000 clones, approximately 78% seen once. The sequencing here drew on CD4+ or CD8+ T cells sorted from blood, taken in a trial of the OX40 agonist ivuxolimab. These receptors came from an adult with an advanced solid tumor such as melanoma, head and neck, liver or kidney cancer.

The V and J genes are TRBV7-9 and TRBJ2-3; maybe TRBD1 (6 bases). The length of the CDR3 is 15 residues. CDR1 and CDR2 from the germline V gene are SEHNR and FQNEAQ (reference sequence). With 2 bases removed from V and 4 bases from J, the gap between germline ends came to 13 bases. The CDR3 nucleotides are TGTGCCAGCAGCTTAAAGGGGGTTGGGGCAGATACGCAGTATTTT. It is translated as CASSLKGVGADTQYF.

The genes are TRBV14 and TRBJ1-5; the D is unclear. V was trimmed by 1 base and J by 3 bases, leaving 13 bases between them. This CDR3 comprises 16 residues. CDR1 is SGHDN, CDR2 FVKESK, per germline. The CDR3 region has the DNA TGTGCCAGCAGCCAAGGTAACAGCTTATACAATCAGCCCCAGCATTTT. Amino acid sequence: CASSQGNSLYNQPQHF.

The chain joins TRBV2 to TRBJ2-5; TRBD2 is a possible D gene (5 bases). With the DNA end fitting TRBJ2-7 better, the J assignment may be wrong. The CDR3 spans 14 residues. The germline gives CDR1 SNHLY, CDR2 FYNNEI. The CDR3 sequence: CASSAGGNPYEQYF. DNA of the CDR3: TGTGCCAGCAGTGCCGGAGGAAATCCCTACGAGCAGTACTTC.

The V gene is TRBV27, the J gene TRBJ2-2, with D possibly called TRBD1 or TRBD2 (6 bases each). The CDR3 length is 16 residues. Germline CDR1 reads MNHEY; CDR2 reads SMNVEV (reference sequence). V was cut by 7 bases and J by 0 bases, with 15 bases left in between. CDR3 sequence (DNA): TGTGCCAGCACCCGGACAGCTAGCGCGAACACCGGGGAGCTGTTTTTT. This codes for CASTRTASANTGELFF.